Below are 17 T cell receptor beta chains sequenced from a single sample in a study of cytomegalovirus exposure and HLA in healthy donors. The PCR contained 60 Vbeta and 13 Jbeta primers. Sequenced by immunoSEQ multiplex PCR; TCRdb stores in-frame clones only, minus some. The repertoire holds about 60,000 clones, with approximately 80% as singletons. The sequenced material came from PBMCs. The source of these receptors is a woman aged 40 to 50 in good health and CMV-seropositive.

V and J are TRBV4-1 and TRBJ1-5; 10 bases align to TRBD1. V lost 4 bases and J lost 8; bases outside the gene matches: 8. Germline CDR1 MGHRA, CDR2 YSYEKL. The CDR3 spans 15 residues. CDR3 nucleotide sequence: TGCGCCAGCAGCCTCCATGGACAGGGGGGTGAGCCCCAGCATTTT. It codes for CASSLHGQGGEPQHF.

This clone came up a few times. The rearrangement uses TRBV6-1 and TRBJ1-5; 10 positions agree with TRBD1. From germline, CDR1 is MNHNS and CDR2 SASEGT. The CDR3 runs 15 residues. The V and J ends lost 3 bases and 9 bases, in that order; junction bases with no gene match: 8. In nucleotides, the CDR3 is TGTGCCAGCAGTGATACGACAGGGGGCTCAAGGCCCCAGCATTTT. Translating it yields CASSDTTGGSRPQHF.

This clone turned up a few times. V and J are TRBV6-4 and TRBJ1-1; 7 positions agree with TRBD1. V lost 6 bases and J lost 1; bases outside the gene matches: 5. The CDR3 loop spans 14 amino acids. Per the germline V gene, CDR1 is MRHNA and CDR2 is SNTAGT. DNA of the CDR3: TGTGCCAGCAGCAGACAGGGAGGGAACACTGAAGCTTTCTTT. This gives the protein CASSRQGGNTEAFF.

The chain couples TRBV5-1 to TRBJ2-1; TRBD1 agrees at 7 bases. Germline V gene sequence: CDR1 SGHRS, CDR2 YFSETQ. This CDR3 has 15 amino acids. J gave up 10 bases and V 7 bases, and 17 bases lay outside the gene matches. The CDR3 loop is CASETGVVNNEEQFF. The CDR3 nucleotides read TGCGCCAGCGAAACAGGGGTGGTCAATAATGAGGAGCAGTTCTTC.

The gene calls are TRBV10-1 and TRBJ2-3; tentative D call: TRBD1 (6 bases). Trimming removed 5 bases from V and 3 bases from J, with 18 bases in between. CDR1 is WNHNN, CDR2 SYGVQD, per germline (reference sequence). The CDR3 spans 16 residues. In nucleotides, the CDR3 is TGCGCCAGCAGTCCCGTCAGCAATAGGGGGACAGATACGCAGTATTTT. Protein sequence: CASSPVSNRGTDTQYF.

This chain connects TRBV5-1 to TRBJ2-1; weak D call: TRBD1 (6 bases). This CDR3 is built from 15 residues. Germline loops: CDR1 SGHRS, CDR2 YFSETQ. The V gene lost 4 bases and the J gene lost 0 bases, with 11 bases spanning the gap. Here the CDR3 DNA reads TGCGCCAGCAGCCCCGGGACACTCTCCTACAATGAGCAGTTCTTC. Encoded protein: CASSPGTLSYNEQFF.

CDR3 sequence (DNA): TGTGCCAGCAGCCTCCCTAGCGGGGGGAACACCGGGGAGCTGTTTTTT. This codes for CASSLPSGGNTGELFF. The rearrangement uses TRBV5-4 and TRBJ2-2, with 10 bases matching TRBD2. The CDR3 sequence is 16 residues long. Per the germline V gene, CDR1 is SGHNT and CDR2 is YYREEE (reference sequence). Trimming took 4 bases from V and 1 from J; bases not matched to a gene: 4.

The chain has TRBV5-1 and TRBJ2-1; D is possibly TRBD2 (6 bases). CDR1 and CDR2 from the germline V gene are SGHRS and YFSETQ. Trimming left V 4 bases short and J 0 bases short, with 11 bases between. The CDR3 covers 15 residues. The CDR3 region is CASSLPAGSYNEQFF. DNA for the CDR3: TGCGCCAGCAGCCTACCAGCGGGCTCCTACAATGAGCAGTTCTTC.

The chain has TRBV9 and TRBJ1-4; D not resolved. With 0 bases removed from V and 7 bases from J, the gap between germline ends came to 7 bases. Germline values: CDR1 SGDLS, CDR2 YYNGEE. The CDR3 has 13 amino acids. CDR3 nucleotide sequence: TGTGCCAGCAGCGTAGTTCCCGGTGAAAAACTGTTTTTT. Its protein product is CASSVVPGEKLFF.

V gene TRBV2 combines with J gene TRBJ2-2, with a weak D call TRBD1 (5 bases). Germline-derived CDR1 and CDR2 are SNHLY and FYNNEI. The CDR3 is 18 residues long. Trimming pared 2 bases from V and 1 base from J, leaving 17 bases between. CDR3 nucleotides: TGTGCCAGCAGTGAAAGGGTCAGGGTGAGTCGGAACACCGGGGAGCTGTTTTTT. Translated: CASSERVRVSRNTGELFF.

The J gene is TRBJ1-5, the V gene TRBV19; D perhaps matches TRBD1 (6 bases). CDR3 size: 17 residues. Per the germline V gene, CDR1 is LNHDA and CDR2 is SQIVND (reference sequence). V shed 6 bases and J shed 1 base, with 19 bases lying between them. DNA for the CDR3: TGTGCCAGTAGACAGGGAGAGGGGTTGCGGAGCAATCAGCCCCAGCATTTT. Residues: CASRQGEGLRSNQPQHF.

The CDR3 bases are TGTGCCAGCAGTTACGGACTAGCGGGGCCAAGGGATACGCAGTATTTT. Translation: CASSYGLAGPRDTQYF. V gene TRBV6-5 combines with J gene TRBJ2-3; 12 positions match TRBD2. Germline CDR1 and CDR2: MNHEY and SVGAGI. The CDR3 extends over 16 amino acids. Losses at the gene ends were 2 bases for V and 6 bases for J; bases not matched to a gene: 6.

The chain couples TRBV30 to TRBJ2-3; 8 nucleotides agree with TRBD2. The germline CDR1 and CDR2 sequences are GTSNPN and SVGIG (reference sequence). V was clipped by 2 bases and J by 7 bases; unmatched bases: 8. The CDR3 is 14 amino acids. The CDR3 nucleotides are TGTGCCTGGAGTCCGGGGGGGGCCTGGAATACGCAGTATTTT. This encodes CAWSPGGAWNTQYF.

The J gene is TRBJ1-2, the V gene TRBV9, with 9 bases lining up with TRBD1. CDR3 length: 14 amino acids. The junction had 6 bases not matched to a gene; V was cut back by 3 bases and J by 6 bases. Germline V gene sequence: CDR1 SGDLS, CDR2 YYNGEE. The CDR3 coding sequence is TGTGCCAGCAGCGAGGGGGGGACAGGGAATGGCTACACCTTC. This sequence encodes CASSEGGTGNGYTF.

The rearrangement uses TRBV27 and TRBJ1-2; the match to TRBD1 covers 7 bases. Germline CDR1 MNHEY, CDR2 SMNVEV (reference sequence). The CDR3 is 15 amino acids. V dropped 3 bases and J dropped 7; count of bases not matched to a gene: 11. The CDR3 nucleotides are TGTGCCAGCAGTTTCCGACAGGGATCGAAGTTTGGCTACACCTTC. This gives the protein CASSFRQGSKFGYTF.

V is TRBV18 and J is TRBJ2-7; TRBD1 is a possible D gene (5 bases). V lost 4 bases, J lost 2 bases, and 12 bases lay in between. Germline V CDR1 and CDR2: KGHSH, LQKENI. The CDR3 contains 14 residues. The CDR3 protein is CASSLQGVPYEQYF. Here the CDR3 DNA reads TGTGCCAGCTCACTTCAAGGGGTACCCTACGAGCAGTACTTC.

Regarding this clone: At one of its ends the junction is not consistent with the germline gene, which may arise from a read error. V usage is TRBV23-1 and J usage is TRBJ1-2; D uncertain. TRBV23-1 is placed among ORFs of uncertain function. The CDR3 has 13 residues. CDR3 bases: TGCGCCAGCACTCAAATCGGGAGGGCTGTCTACACCTTC. Residues: CASTQIGRAVYTF.